This TCR beta chain was recovered during a study of T cell responses to AZD1222 COVID-19 vaccine. V lost 5 bases and J lost 3; bases outside the gene matches: 5. CDR1 is SGHAT and CDR2 is FQNNGV in the germline V gene. The CDR3 has 14 residues. Using immunoSEQ multiplex PCR, the repertoire was profiled, and TCRdb retains in-frame clones only, with some absent. This table holds 90,000 to 130,000 clones, roughly 80% found once. V usage is TRBV11-2 and J usage is TRBJ2-7, with 9 positions matching TRBD1. The clonotype comes from an adult in good health. Material: peripheral blood, obtained on day 0 of AZD1222 vaccination. The CDR3 DNA is TGTGCCAGCAGCCCACGGACAGGGGTCTACGAGCAGTACTTC. This codes for CASSPRTGVYEQYF.